This T cell receptor (beta chain) was captured by sequencing in a study of beta chain features in type 1 diabetes. Study details: Sorted cells from all samples, numbering 95 million to 140 million, were examined. General study points: A potential influence of HLA type upon TCRB rearrangement remained unresolved herein. At VDJ recombination sites, type 1 diabetes patients had fewer insertions and more deleted nucleotides. Type 1 diabetes patients had TCRB CDR3s that were shorter (moderately but significantly so) in all four CD4+ subsets.

Using CD45RO/CCR7/CD25/CD127/CD95/CD27, CD4+ naive, central memory, regulatory and stem cell-like memory cells were sorted. The isolated RNA, all of it, was reverse transcribed, so expressed TCRB transcripts were what got sequenced. Data came from immunoSEQ multiplex PCR; TCRdb stores just in-frame clones and leaves some out. The sample lists about 260,000 clones; about a fifth were seen once. Comment on this clone: Its specificity is not known.

V shed 4 bases, J shed 1 base, and the junction held 1 base outside the gene matches. The V gene's germline CDR1 is MGHRA and CDR2 YSYEKL. This CDR3 spans 15 amino acids. The source of this sequence is a woman aged 40 to 55 with type 1 diabetes. The V call is TRBV4-1, the J call TRBJ2-2; 9 bases map to TRBD1. Sequenced material: naive CD4+ T cells from blood. The CDR3 nucleotides are TGCGCCAGCAGCCCGACAGGGGGGAACACCGGGGAGCTGTTTTTT. It specifies CASSPTGGNTGELFF.